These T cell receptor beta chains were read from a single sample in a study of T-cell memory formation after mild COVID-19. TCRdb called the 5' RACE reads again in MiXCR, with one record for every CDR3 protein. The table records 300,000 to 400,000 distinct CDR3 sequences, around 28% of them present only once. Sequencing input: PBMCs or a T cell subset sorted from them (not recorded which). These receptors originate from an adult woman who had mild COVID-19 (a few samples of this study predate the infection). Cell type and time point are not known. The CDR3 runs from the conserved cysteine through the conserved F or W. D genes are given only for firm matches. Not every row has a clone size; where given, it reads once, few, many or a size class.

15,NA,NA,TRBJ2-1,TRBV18,CASSPLSVLRNEQFF,TGTGCCAGCTCACCTCTGAGTGTACTAAGGAATGAGCAGTTCTTC
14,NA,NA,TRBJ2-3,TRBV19,CASSIKRFIDTQYF,TGTGCCAGTAGTATTAAGCGGTTCATAGATACGCAGTATTTT
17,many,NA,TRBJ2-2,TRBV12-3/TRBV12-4,CASTDPPPQGLIGELFF,TGTGCCAGCACCGATCCTCCCCCACAGGGTCTGATCGGGGAGCTGTTTTTT
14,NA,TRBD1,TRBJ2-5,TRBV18,CASSPGQAGETQYF,TGTGCCAGCTCACCTGGACAGGCAGGAGAGACCCAGTACTTC
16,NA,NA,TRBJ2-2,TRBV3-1,CASSQGQRQRSGELFF,TGTGCCAGCAGCCAAGGACAGAGGCAGCGGTCCGGGGAGCTGTTTTTT
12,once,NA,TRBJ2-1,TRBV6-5,CASRGRVNEQFF,TGTGCCAGCAGGGGCCGGGTCAATGAGCAGTTCTTC
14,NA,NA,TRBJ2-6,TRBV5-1,CASSQRDLKNVLTF,TGCGCCAGCAGCCAACGGGACTTAAAGAACGTCCTGACTTTC
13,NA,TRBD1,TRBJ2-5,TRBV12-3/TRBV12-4,CASSMDRDETQYF,TGTGCCAGCAGTATGGACAGGGACGAGACCCAGTACTTC
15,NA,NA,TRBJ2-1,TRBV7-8,CASSLARATYNEQFF,TGTGCCAGCAGCCTTGCAAGGGCGACGTACAATGAGCAGTTCTTC
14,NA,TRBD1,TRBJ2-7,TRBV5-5,CASATGTGTYEQYF,TGTGCCAGCGCGACCGGGACAGGGACCTACGAGCAGTACTTC
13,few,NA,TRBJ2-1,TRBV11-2,CASSATTSMEQFF,TGTGCCAGCAGCGCCACGACTAGTATGGAGCAGTTCTTC
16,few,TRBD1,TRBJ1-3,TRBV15,CATSTGQGHSGNTIYF,TGTGCCACCAGCACTGGACAGGGGCACTCTGGAAACACCATATATTTT
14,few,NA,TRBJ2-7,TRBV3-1,CASSPQSGGWEQYF,TGTGCCAGCAGCCCACAATCGGGGGGCTGGGAGCAGTACTTC
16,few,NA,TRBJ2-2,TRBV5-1,CASSLVSWVDTGELFF,TGCGCCAGCAGCTTGGTGTCCTGGGTGGACACCGGGGAGCTGTTTTTT
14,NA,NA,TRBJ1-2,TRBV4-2,CASSQQEAGYGYTF,TGTGCCAGCAGCCAACAGGAGGCGGGCTATGGCTACACCTTC
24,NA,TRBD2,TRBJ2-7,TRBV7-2,CASSSGGDWTSGTSGSSHFYEQYF,TGTGCCAGCAGCTCCGGGGGGGACTGGACATCCGGGACTAGCGGGAGTTCCCACTTCTACGAGCAGTACTTC
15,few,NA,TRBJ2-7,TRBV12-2,CASRAPPRGNYEQYF,TGTGCAAGTCGCGCCCCCCCTCGGGGGAACTACGAGCAGTACTTC
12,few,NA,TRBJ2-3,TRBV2,CASSAVTDTQYF,TGTGCCAGCAGTGCTGTGACAGATACGCAGTATTTT
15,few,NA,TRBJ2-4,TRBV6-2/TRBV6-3,CASSRGPRGKNIQYF,TGTGCCAGCAGCAGGGGACCACGGGGGAAAAACATTCAGTACTTC